This T cell receptor (beta chain) came from a study of metastatic and nonmetastatic thyroid tumors. TCRdb reassembled clones from the PCR reads with MiXCR. The table includes under 40,000 clones, 16% detected once. Ten or more counts support this clone. As yet, its antigen is unknown. A read error may account for a junction end that differs from germline. The germline gives CDR1 SGDLS, CDR2 YYNGEE. This CDR3 contains 17 residues. Before thyroid surgery, none of the patients had received any treatment. General study findings and limits: Malignant thyroid tumors reportedly exceeded benign nodules significantly in TCR beta diversity, with the difference appearing in blood and tumor.

The source material was blood. This sequence joins TRBV9 and TRBJ2-5; 8 nucleotides agree with TRBD2. The clonotype comes from a female donor with papillary thyroid cancer or a benign thyroid nodule (not recorded which). Some clones in this sample may be carry-over from other donors' samples. The CDR3 DNA reads as TGTGCCAGCAGCGACCCCCTAGATCCGGGGGGGCAAGAGACCCAGCACTTC. Translating gives CASSDPLDPGGQETQHF.